This T cell receptor (beta chain) was profiled in a study of T cell responses to AZD1222 COVID-19 vaccine. Study findings and constraints: The donors showed a predominance of white British ancestry and of females, with possible underestimation of clonal diversity. The reported proportion of spike-specific TCRs targeting unmutated variant regions was nearly half.

With respect to this clone: As yet, its antigen is unknown.

Profiled with immunoSEQ multiplex PCR; TCRdb holds only in-frame clones, not every one. The sample has some 90,000 clones, approximately 91% seen once. This TCR was sampled from an adult in good health. This material consisted of peripheral blood, taken on day 0 of AZD1222 vaccination.

The CDR3: CAISAPGRPNTEAFF. The CDR3 region has the DNA TGTGCCATCAGCGCCCCAGGGCGTCCTAACACTGAAGCTTTCTTT. This chain joins TRBV10-3 and TRBJ1-1; the D gene is possibly TRBD1 (5 bases). The CDR3 extends over 15 amino acids. V shed 6 bases and J shed 2 bases, with 16 bases lying between them. CDR1 and CDR2 (germline): ENHRY, SYGVKD.